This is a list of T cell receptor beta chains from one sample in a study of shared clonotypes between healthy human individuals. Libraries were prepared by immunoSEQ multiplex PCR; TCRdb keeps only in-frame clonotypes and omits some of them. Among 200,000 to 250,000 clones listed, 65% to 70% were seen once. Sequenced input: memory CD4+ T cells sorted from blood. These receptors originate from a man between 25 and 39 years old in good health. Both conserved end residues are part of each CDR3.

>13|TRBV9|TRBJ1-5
CASSVGENQPQHF
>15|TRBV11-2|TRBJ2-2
CASSLGTRDTGELFF
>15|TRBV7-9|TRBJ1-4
CASSLGDRVGEKLFF
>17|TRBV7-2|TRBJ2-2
CASSKTTGTANTGELFF
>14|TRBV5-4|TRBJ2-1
CASGRGQGTIEQFF
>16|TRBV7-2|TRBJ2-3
CASSQASGGGTDTQYF
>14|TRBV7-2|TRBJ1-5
CASSFWRERQPQHF
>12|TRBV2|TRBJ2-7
CASSVFTYEQYF
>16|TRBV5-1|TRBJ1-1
CASSFGPGRGDTEAFF
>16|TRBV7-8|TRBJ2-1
CASSRRTSGRNVEQFF
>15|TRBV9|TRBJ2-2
CASSERASVTGELFF
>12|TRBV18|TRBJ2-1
CASSPDYNEQFF
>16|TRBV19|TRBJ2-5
CASSEGLAGGSETQYF
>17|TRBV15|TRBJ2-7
CATSRATPGRRSYEQYF
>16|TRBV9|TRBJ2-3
CASSVFPGEVADTQYF
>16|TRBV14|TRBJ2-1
CASSRIPPDKRAEQFF
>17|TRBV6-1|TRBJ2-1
CASSGGSWSTGDGEQFF
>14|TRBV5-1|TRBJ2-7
CASSLGTPGREQYF
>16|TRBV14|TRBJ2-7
CASSPRTGPRGGEQYF
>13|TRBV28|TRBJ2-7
CASSRGRSYEQYF
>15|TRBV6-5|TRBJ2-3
CASSPTGWVTDTQYF
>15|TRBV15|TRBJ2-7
CATSRDPASVYEQYF
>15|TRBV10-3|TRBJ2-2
CAISEVSGGTGELFF
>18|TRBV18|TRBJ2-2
CASSPNRGGGTNTGELFF
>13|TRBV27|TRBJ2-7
CASRARLNGKQYF
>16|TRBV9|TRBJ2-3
CASSAGTSGPTDTQYF
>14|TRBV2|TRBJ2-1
CASKGLAGRNEQFF
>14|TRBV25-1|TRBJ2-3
CASTLQGVTDTQYF
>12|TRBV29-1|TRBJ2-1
CSVEGGNNEQFF
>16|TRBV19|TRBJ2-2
CASSPFQREVSGELFF
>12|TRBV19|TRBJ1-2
CASSIGDRGYTF
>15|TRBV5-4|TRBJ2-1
CASSHRAAGYNEQFF
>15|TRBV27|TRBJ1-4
CASRSYGTVGEKLFF
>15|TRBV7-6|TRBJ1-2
CASSFTGGVNYGHTF
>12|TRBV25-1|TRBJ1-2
CASSSLSYGYTF
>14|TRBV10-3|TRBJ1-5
CAISDRGVYQPQHF
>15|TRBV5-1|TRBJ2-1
CASSLLAGGRGEQFF
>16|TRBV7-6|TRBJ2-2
CASSFPGQPRTGELFF
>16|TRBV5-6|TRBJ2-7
CASSLRLAWHTKEQYF
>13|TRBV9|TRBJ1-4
CASSRDTNEKLFF
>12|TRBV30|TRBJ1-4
CASGATNEKLFF
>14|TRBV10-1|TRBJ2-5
CASSALVSQETQYF
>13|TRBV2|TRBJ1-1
CASSTGTGTEAFF
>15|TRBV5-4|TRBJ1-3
CASSSGAGDKNTIYF
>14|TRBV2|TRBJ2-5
CASGGTGTQETQYF
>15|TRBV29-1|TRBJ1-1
CSVAPGWGMNTEAFF
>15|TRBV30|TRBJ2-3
CAWSLVVRGTGTQYF
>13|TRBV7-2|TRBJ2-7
CASSRLAAYEQYF
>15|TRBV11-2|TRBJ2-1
CASRIAGSSYNEQFF
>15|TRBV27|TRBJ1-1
CASSRFDGRGTEAFF
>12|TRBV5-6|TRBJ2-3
CASSRPTDTQYF
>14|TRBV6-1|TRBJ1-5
CASRGFRWNQPQHF
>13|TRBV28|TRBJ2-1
CASRLWFQSEQFF